The next 9 T cell receptor beta chains were all read from a single sample in a study of identical twins. TCRdb itself ran the 5' RACE reads through MiXCR, one entry per CDR3 protein. This table has hundreds of thousands of distinct CDR3 sequences, approximately 9% appearing once. Sequenced material: memory (CD45RO+) T cells sorted from blood. The receptors come from a young woman in good health.

This clonotype was observed a few times. The J gene is TRBJ2-5, the V gene TRBV11-2; 8 positions match TRBD2. Germline CDR1 reads SGHAT; CDR2 reads FQNNGV. The CDR3 length is 16 residues. V shed 4 bases and J 4 bases; nucleotides not matched to a gene: 11. The CDR3 DNA reads TGTGCCAGCAGCTGGAGGGGGGGCGCGGGAGGAGAGACCCAGTACTTC. Residues: CASSWRGGAGGETQYF.

The chain uses TRBV27 and TRBJ2-1, with TRBD2 matching 8 bases. This CDR3 comprises 11 residues. Germline CDR1 reads MNHEY; CDR2 reads SMNVEV (reference sequence). Trimming removed 5 bases from V and 10 bases from J; junction bases left unmatched: 1. CDR3 amino acids: CASSKRGEQFF. CDR3 DNA: TGTGCCAGCAGTAAGCGGGGGGAGCAGTTCTTC.

V gene TRBV10-1 combines with J gene TRBJ1-1, with D unclear. Germline loops: CDR1 WNHNN, CDR2 SYGVQD (reference sequence). Trimming removed 6 bases from V and 2 bases from J, with 10 bases in between. The CDR3 sequence is 13 residues long. CDR3: CASRNGVNTEAFF. The DNA for the CDR3 is TGCGCCAGCAGAAACGGGGTTAACACTGAAGCTTTCTTT.

The sample holds many counts of this clonotype. V is TRBV4-3 and J is TRBJ2-1, with TRBD2 matching over 16 bases. The CDR3 totals 14 residues. V shed 3 bases and J 12 bases; nucleotides not matched to a gene: 2. The V gene's germline CDR1 is LGHNA and CDR2 YSLEER. In DNA, the CDR3 is TGCGCCAGCAGCCAGGGACTAGCGGGAGGGGGGCAGTTCTTC. Its protein is CASSQGLAGGGQFF.

The V and J genes are TRBV5-1 and TRBJ1-1; D ambiguous. This CDR3 has 15 amino acids. The V end lost 3 bases, the J end lost 1 base, and 13 bases lay between the germline ends. From germline, CDR1 is SGHRS and CDR2 YFSETQ. The CDR3 loop reads CASSSEPTENTEAFF. DNA for the CDR3: TGCGCCAGCAGCTCAGAACCTACAGAGAACACTGAAGCTTTCTTT.

This clonotype is termed medium-sized (0.01 to 0.1%). This sequence joins TRBV20-1 and TRBJ2-1; 13 bases align to TRBD2. Germline V gene data show CDR1 as DFQATT and CDR2 as SNEGSKA (reference sequence). This CDR3 has 15 amino acids. V dropped 3 bases and J dropped 10; count of bases not matched to a gene: 9. In nucleotides, the CDR3 is TGCAGTGCTAGGGTACTAGCGGGGGGGTATAAGGAGCAGTTCTTC. Amino acids: CSARVLAGGYKEQFF.

This clonotype has a handful of counts. The chain recombines TRBV11-2 with TRBJ2-2; the D gene is possibly TRBD2 (6 bases). Germline values: CDR1 SGHAT, CDR2 FQNNGV. The V and J ends lost 1 base and 4 bases respectively, with 16 bases between them. The length of the CDR3 is 17 residues. CDR3 sequence (DNA): TGTGCCAGCAGCTTAGTTGTTGGAGGGTATGGCACCGGGGAGCTGTTTTTT. Translating gives CASSLVVGGYGTGELFF.

The gene calls are TRBV7-2 and TRBJ2-3, with 8 bases identical to TRBD2. This CDR3 region has 17 residues. Germline CDR1 is SGHTA and CDR2 is FQGNSA. The J segment lost 5 bases and the V segment lost 3 bases, leaving 13 bases of the junction unmatched. Here the CDR3 DNA reads TGTGCCAGCAGCTTGACGATTCGGGGGGGCCCACAAGATACGCAGTATTTT. Translated, it gives CASSLTIRGGPQDTQYF.

This clonotype occurred a few times. The chain couples TRBV4-2 to TRBJ2-3, with 8 bases lining up with TRBD2. The CDR3 consists of 17 residues. Germline loops: CDR1 LGHNA, CDR2 YNFKEQ. J was trimmed by 1 base and V by 0 bases; bases with no gene match: 6. The CDR3 spells CASSQDHRGGGTDTQYF. CDR3 coding DNA: TGTGCCAGCAGCCAAGATCACCGGGGGGGCGGCACAGATACGCAGTATTTT.